This entry lists 32 T cell receptor beta chains sequenced from one sample in a study of cytomegalovirus exposure and HLA in healthy donors. Data came from immunoSEQ multiplex PCR; TCRdb stores just in-frame clones and leaves some out. The sample lists approximately 70,000 clones, 85% to 95% occurring once. Specimen: PBMCs. The receptor set was obtained from a woman between 18 and 29 years old in good health and CMV-seronegative.

The V gene is TRBV6-4, the J gene TRBJ2-1; the match to TRBD1 covers 7 bases. Germline CDR1 MRHNA, CDR2 SNTAGT. The CDR3 is 13 residues long. The J segment lost 8 bases and the V segment lost 3 bases, leaving 4 bases of the junction unmatched. The DNA for the CDR3 is TGTGCCAGCAGTGAAGGGGGCGAACATGAGCAGTTCTTC. Protein sequence: CASSEGGEHEQFF.

The chain couples TRBV28 to TRBJ2-3; TRBD2 matches at 13 bases. Germline CDR1 reads MDHEN; CDR2 reads SYDVKM. The CDR3 spans 16 residues. V trimming: 5 bases; J trimming: 3 bases; junction bases outside the gene matches: 5. CDR3 residues: CASSLGLAGVTDTQYF. CDR3 DNA: TGTGCCAGCAGTCTTGGACTAGCGGGAGTAACAGATACGCAGTATTTT.

The rearrangement links TRBV12-2 to TRBJ2-2; TRBD2 is the table's D call, not checked against the DNA. TRBV12-2 is a documented pseudogene. CDR3 length: 17 residues. This chain's CDR3 is CASRLVKTSGGDGELFF. The CDR3 coding sequence is TGTGCAAGTCGCTTAGTAAAGACTAGCGGGGGAGACGGGGAGCTGTTTTTT.

The chain employs TRBV11-2 and TRBJ2-7; tentatively, D is TRBD1 (6 bases). The V gene's germline CDR1 is SGHAT and CDR2 FQNNGV. The CDR3 is made up of 15 amino acids. V dropped 6 bases and J dropped 2 bases, with 17 bases sitting between them. The CDR3 loop reads CASRSRARGTYEQYF. The CDR3 DNA reads as TGTGCCAGCAGAAGCCGGGCGAGGGGGACCTACGAGCAGTACTTC.

The chain combines TRBV21-1 with TRBJ1-2; the table's D gene call, TRBD1, was not cross checked with the DNA. TRBV21-1 is a pseudogene locus. The CDR3 has 15 amino acids. The CDR3 DNA reads TGTGCCAGCAGCGTTCACAGGGGTTCTAACTATGGCTACACCTTC. The encoded protein is CASSVHRGSNYGYTF.

V usage is TRBV7-8 and J usage is TRBJ1-6, with 7 bases aligning to TRBD1. The CDR3 sequence is 18 residues long. Germline assignment: CDR1 SGHVS and CDR2 FQNEAQ. The ends lost 2 bases at V and 0 bases at J; junction bases unmatched: 7. The CDR3 here is CASSLSGQLSSYNSPLHF. CDR3 nucleotides: TGTGCCAGCAGCTTATCGGGACAGTTAAGCTCCTATAATTCACCCCTCCACTTT. The full variable domain, with the rest looked up from reference TRBV7-8 and TRBJ1-6, is GAGVSQSPRYKVAKRGQDVALRCDPISGHVSLFWYQQALGQGPEFLTYFQNEAQLDKSGLPSDRFFAERPEGSVSTLKIQRTQQEDSAVYLCASSLSGQLSSYNSPLHFGNGTRLTVT.

In DNA, the CDR3 is TGTGCCAGCATTGTAACTAGCGGATCCTCCTACGAGCAGTACTTC. Encoded protein: CASIVTSGSSYEQYF. The genes are TRBV6-1 and TRBJ2-7; 8 bases map to TRBD2. Looked up from germline, CDR1 is MNHNS and CDR2 is SASEGT. The V gene end was trimmed by 7 bases and the J gene end by 0 bases; junction bases not matched to a gene: 8. The CDR3 spans 15 residues.

The chain links TRBV10-1 to TRBJ2-1, with a weak D call TRBD1 (6 bases). Germline CDR1 reads WNHNN; CDR2 reads SYGVQD (reference sequence). The CDR3 contains 14 residues. V was trimmed by 2 bases and J by 4 bases, leaving 9 bases between them. CDR3 sequence reads: CASSEGTGYNEQFF. The DNA for the CDR3 is TGCGCCAGCAGTGAGGGAACAGGGTACAATGAGCAGTTCTTC.

V is TRBV28 and J is TRBJ2-7; D not certain. Germline V gene lookup returns CDR1 MDHEN and CDR2 SYDVKM. V lost 7 bases to trimming and J lost 7 bases, with 14 bases between them. CDR3 length equals 12 residues. The CDR3 is CASTSQFGEQYF. The DNA for the CDR3 is TGTGCCAGCACTTCCCAGTTTGGTGAGCAGTACTTC.

This chain links TRBV7-8 with TRBJ2-7, with 13 bases fitting TRBD2. With V trimmed by 1 base and J by 3 bases, 0 bases remained unmatched. CDR3 length: 15 residues. CDR1 and CDR2 from the germline V gene are SGHVS and FQNEAQ. The CDR3 sequence: CASSLGTSGSYEQYF. The CDR3 DNA reads TGTGCCAGCAGCTTAGGGACTAGCGGGAGCTACGAGCAGTACTTC.

The chain has TRBV4-1 and TRBJ2-1, with 7 nucleotides matching TRBD1. CDR1 is MGHRA and CDR2 is YSYEKL in the germline V gene. The CDR3 extends over 17 amino acids. V lost 1 base and J lost 5; bases outside the gene matches: 11. The CDR3 nucleotides are TGCGCCAGCAGCCAAGGAGTCCCGGGACAGAGCAACAATGAGCAGTTCTTC. This sequence encodes CASSQGVPGQSNNEQFF.

The chain links TRBV11-2 to TRBJ1-1, with D uncertain. The germline CDR1 and CDR2 sequences are SGHAT and FQNNGV. V was cut by 5 bases and J by 0 bases, with 13 bases left in between. The CDR3 totals 15 residues. The CDR3 loop is CASSRTAGLNTEAFF. The CDR3 DNA is TGTGCCAGCAGCCGTACCGCGGGGTTGAACACTGAAGCTTTCTTT.

V is TRBV7-9 and J is TRBJ2-2, with 8 nucleotides matching TRBD2. Germline CDR1 reads SEHNR; CDR2 reads FQNEAQ (reference sequence). The length of the CDR3 is 15 residues. V was clipped by 3 bases and J by 4 bases; unmatched bases: 4. The DNA of the CDR3 is TGTGCCAGCAGCTTTTGGCTAGCGGGCACCGGGGAGCTGTTTTTT. It specifies CASSFWLAGTGELFF. The full variable domain, rest sourced from reference TRBV7-9 and TRBJ2-2, is DTGVSQNPRHKITKRGQNVTFRCDPISEHNRLYWYRQTLGQGPEFLTYFQNEAQLEKSRLLSDRFSAERPKGSFSTLEIQRTEQGDSAMYLCASSFWLAGTGELFFGEGSRLTVL.

The chain combines TRBV27 with TRBJ2-7; TRBD1 is a possible D gene (6 bases). The CDR3 consists of 14 residues. The V gene lost 6 bases and the J gene lost 2 bases, with 14 bases spanning the gap. Looked up from germline, CDR1 is MNHEY and CDR2 is SMNVEV (reference sequence). The CDR3 DNA is TGTGCCAGCAGCTCCGGGGACAACGCCTACGAGCAGTACTTC. Translation: CASSSGDNAYEQYF.

The genes are TRBV28 and TRBJ2-5, with 13 bases identical to TRBD2. V lost 2 bases, J lost 5 bases, and 8 bases stayed unmatched. Germline assignment: CDR1 MDHEN and CDR2 SYDVKM. The CDR3 has 17 amino acids. The CDR3 reads CASSLNGLAGVLETQYF. CDR3 DNA: TGTGCCAGCAGTTTAAACGGACTAGCGGGAGTTCTGGAGACCCAGTACTTC.

The V call is TRBV29-1, the J call TRBJ2-1; possible D gene TRBD2, 5 bases. The V gene's germline CDR1 is SQVTM and CDR2 ANQGSEA. The CDR3 contains 20 residues. The V and J ends lost 1 base and 0 bases respectively, with 25 bases between them. The CDR3 region has the DNA TGCAGCGTTGAAGGAGAACCTTACCCGGGCGGGCCCTTCTCCTACAATGAGCAGTTCTTC. This translates into CSVEGEPYPGGPFSYNEQFF.

V gene TRBV6-1 combines with J gene TRBJ2-7; D possibly corresponds to TRBD2 (6 bases). Germline CDR1 is MNHNS and CDR2 is SASEGT. The CDR3 extends over 16 amino acids. Deletions cut 1 base from V and 4 bases from J, with 17 bases between. The CDR3 sequence is CASSEVGLAYLYEQYF. CDR3 DNA sequence: TGTGCCAGCAGTGAAGTGGGGCTAGCGTATTTATACGAGCAGTACTTC.

The rearrangement joins TRBV4-3 to TRBJ2-2; D gene uncertain. The germline V and J ends were trimmed by 1 base and 7 bases, with 4 bases remaining between them. Germline V lookup: CDR1 LGHNA, CDR2 YSLEER. CDR3 length: 12 residues. The CDR3 nucleotides are TGCGCCAGCAGCCAAGTACTCGGGGAGCTGTTTTTT. Its translation is CASSQVLGELFF.

The V and J genes are TRBV18 and TRBJ2-3, with D perhaps matching TRBD2 (6 bases). Looked up from germline, CDR1 is KGHSH and CDR2 is LQKENI. With 3 bases removed from V and 7 bases from J, the gap between germline ends came to 17 bases. The CDR3 consists of 15 residues. The CDR3 spells CASSPAGPDDNTQYF. CDR3 DNA sequence: TGTGCCAGCTCACCCGCGGGACCGGACGATAATACGCAGTATTTT.

This chain uses TRBV6-4 with TRBJ2-3; 10 bases fit TRBD2. The germline gives CDR1 MRHNA, CDR2 SNTAGT. V gave up 4 bases and J gave up 4 bases; unmatched junction bases: 5. CDR3 length: 15 residues. DNA of the CDR3: TGTGCCAGCAGTGCGGTAGCGGGGGGTTCAGATACGCAGTATTTT. Translating it yields CASSAVAGGSDTQYF.

V and J are TRBV2 and TRBJ2-5, with a tentative D call TRBD1 (6 bases). The CDR3 is made up of 14 amino acids. V was cut by 4 bases and J by 3 bases, with 12 bases left in between. CDR1 is SNHLY and CDR2 is FYNNEI in the germline V gene. The CDR3 loop is CASSVQAGEETQYF. DNA of the CDR3: TGTGCCAGCAGTGTTCAGGCAGGGGAAGAGACCCAGTACTTC. Complete variable domain (other parts from reference TRBV2 and TRBJ2-5): EPEVTQTPSHQVTQMGQEVILRCVPISNHLYFYWYRQILGQKVEFLVSFYNNEISEKSEIFDDQFSVERPDGSNFTLKIRSTKLEDSAMYFCASSVQAGEETQYFGPGTRLLVL.

The rearrangement uses TRBV4-3 and TRBJ2-2; 7 nucleotides match TRBD2. This CDR3 has 16 amino acids. After removal of 5 bases from V and 0 bases from J, the junction contained 6 bases not matched to a gene. Germline CDR1 LGHNA, CDR2 YSLEER. The CDR3 DNA sequence: TGCGCCAGCAGCGTATCTGGACTAGCGAACACCGGGGAGCTGTTTTTT. Its translation: CASSVSGLANTGELFF.

The chain joins TRBV2 to TRBJ1-3; D remains ambiguous. The V gene's germline CDR1 is SNHLY and CDR2 FYNNEI. The CDR3 has 15 amino acids. V lost 3 bases to trimming and J lost 2 bases, with 11 bases between them. The CDR3 loop is CASSDKGVAGNTIYF. The CDR3 coding sequence is TGTGCCAGCAGTGACAAGGGAGTAGCTGGAAACACCATATATTTT.

J is TRBJ2-3 and V is TRBV6-5, with 13 bases matching TRBD2. The CDR3 is 15 residues long. With V trimmed by 6 bases and J by 5 bases, 5 bases remained unmatched. CDR1 is MNHEY and CDR2 is SVGAGI in the germline V gene. CDR3 nucleotides: TGTGCCAGCAGACTAGCGGGGGGGCGTAGAGATACGCAGTATTTT. Protein product: CASRLAGGRRDTQYF.

The chain links TRBV10-3 to TRBJ2-2; tentatively, D is TRBD1 (6 bases). The V gene's germline CDR1 is ENHRY and CDR2 SYGVKD. The length of the CDR3 is 16 residues. Trimming removed 2 bases at V and 1 base at J, with 11 bases between. The CDR3 bases are TGTGCCATCAGTGAGCGTCAGGGGAGGAACACCGGGGAGCTGTTTTTT. Protein sequence: CAISERQGRNTGELFF.

The rearrangement uses TRBV5-8 and TRBJ2-5; 9 bases map to TRBD2. This CDR3 contains 16 residues. V shed 4 bases, J shed 4 bases, and the junction held 11 bases outside the gene matches. The germline CDR1 and CDR2 sequences are SGHTS and YDEGEE. CDR3 sequence (DNA): TGTGCCAGCAGCCAGGGTTTAGCGGGGGATGTAGAGACCCAGTACTTC. This sequence encodes CASSQGLAGDVETQYF.

V usage is TRBV6-5 and J usage is TRBJ2-7; perhaps TRBD1 as D (5 bases). V lost 5 bases and J lost 6, with 20 bases in between. The CDR3 contains 15 residues. Looked up from germline, CDR1 is MNHEY and CDR2 is SVGAGI. The CDR3 is CASSLSATARREQYF. DNA of the CDR3: TGTGCCAGCAGTCTCTCGGCGACAGCCCGTCGCGAGCAGTACTTC.

J is TRBJ1-2 and V is TRBV29-1; D unclear. CDR3 length: 13 amino acids. Between the trimmed V and J ends, which lost 3 bases and 4 bases, there was a span of 12 bases. Germline CDR1 SQVTM, CDR2 ANQGSEA. The CDR3 sequence: CSVDSGFLYGYTF. Written as DNA, the CDR3 is TGCAGCGTTGATTCCGGTTTCCTCTATGGCTACACCTTC.

The gene calls are TRBV13 and TRBJ1-1; D gene ambiguous. In germline, CDR1 is PRHDT, CDR2 FYEKMQ (reference sequence). The CDR3 extends over 12 amino acids. V lost 7 bases, J lost 6 bases, and 12 bases lay in between. CDR3 in amino acids: CASTTEYSEAFF. In DNA, the CDR3 is TGTGCCAGCACCACAGAGTACTCTGAAGCTTTCTTT.

V gene TRBV28 combines with J gene TRBJ1-5; 7 nucleotides align to TRBD1. The J segment lost 5 bases and the V segment lost 5 bases, leaving 9 bases of the junction unmatched. In germline, CDR1 is MDHEN, CDR2 SYDVKM. The CDR3 spans 15 residues. The CDR3 DNA reads as TGTGCCAGCAGTCCCTTGACAGGGATTGATCAGCCCCAGCATTTT. Protein product: CASSPLTGIDQPQHF.

This rearrangement joins TRBV2 to TRBJ2-1; 9 bases are shared with TRBD1. In germline, CDR1 is SNHLY, CDR2 FYNNEI. V lost 6 bases and J lost 9; bases outside the gene matches: 9. The CDR3 runs 14 residues. The CDR3 nucleotides read TGTGCCAGCAGGCCGGGACAGGGTTACGGTGAGCAGTTCTTC. Protein product: CASRPGQGYGEQFF.

The chain has TRBV27 and TRBJ1-4; 9 positions match TRBD1. The CDR3 covers 15 residues. V shed 5 bases, J shed 6 bases, and the junction held 7 bases outside the gene matches. Per the germline V gene, CDR1 is MNHEY and CDR2 is SMNVEV (reference sequence). DNA for the CDR3: TGTGCCAGCAGTCCGCTGGGACAGGGTCATGAAAAACTGTTTTTT. Its translation: CASSPLGQGHEKLFF.